The rows below give T cell receptor beta chains drawn from one sample of a study of blood T cell repertoires in COVID-19. Clones were sequenced by immunoSEQ multiplex PCR, and TCRdb holds only the in-frame ones, with some missing. The sample includes under 250,000 clones, just over 85% seen only once; the top ten take about 1.3%. The sample taken for sequencing was peripheral blood. Receptors originate from an elderly man with acute or convalescent COVID-19. Both conserved end residues are part of each CDR3. A D gene is named only where the DNA matches it firmly. The size entry is marked missing in some rows and otherwise reads once, few, many or a size class.

j_call d_call clone_size v_call cdr3_aa cdr3_nt
TRBJ2-7 . once TRBV10-3 CAIRDLSSYEQYF TGTGCCATCAGAGATCTGAGCTCCTACGAGCAGTACTTC
TRBJ2-1 . . TRBV5-8 CASSVTISYNEQFF TGTGCCAGCAGCGTTACAATCTCCTACAATGAGCAGTTCTTC
TRBJ2-2 TRBD1 once TRBV19 CASSKDRGLTGELFF TGTGCCAGTAGCAAAGACAGGGGACTCACCGGGGAGCTGTTTTTT
TRBJ2-7 . . TRBV27 CASSLDTGRDEQYF TGTGCCAGCAGTTTGGACACAGGCAGGGACGAGCAGTACTTC
TRBJ2-7 . once TRBV10-3 CAISDQLRSSYEQYF TGTGCCATCAGTGACCAATTGAGAAGCTCCTACGAGCAGTACTTC
TRBJ2-6 . . TRBV7-3 CASSPRGDSGANVLTF TGTGCCAGCAGCCCCAGGGGGGACTCTGGGGCCAACGTCCTGACTTTC
TRBJ1-5 TRBD1 . TRBV5-1 CASDRVDQPQHF TGCGCCAGCGACAGGGTGGATCAGCCCCAGCATTTT
TRBJ2-1 TRBD1 . TRBV9 CASSPRTGNNEQFF TGTGCCAGCAGCCCCAGGACAGGGAACAATGAGCAGTTCTTC
TRBJ1-3 . . TRBV6-6 CASGLTGNTIYF TGTGCCAGCGGACTGACCGGAAACACCATATATTTT
TRBJ2-5 . . TRBV18 CASSPRAAGPQETQYF TGTGCCAGCTCACCACGGGCCGCGGGGCCTCAAGAGACCCAGTACTTC
TRBJ2-5 . . TRBV12-3/TRBV12-4 CASSQKETQYF TGTGCCAGCAGCCAGAAAGAGACCCAGTACTTC
TRBJ1-3 . . TRBV18 CASSPPLGPRNTIYF TGTGCCAGCTCACCACCACTAGGACCTCGAAACACCATATATTTT
TRBJ2-7 . . TRBV5-1 CASSRGGRQDSYEQYF TGCGCCAGCAGCAGGGGGGGACGACAGGACTCCTACGAGCAGTACTTC
TRBJ1-4 . few TRBV19 CASMPNGFPNEKLFF TGTGCCAGTATGCCAAACGGTTTCCCTAATGAAAAACTGTTTTTT